This record concerns one T cell receptor (beta chain) sequence. Random hexamers primed reverse transcription of about 0.45 to 1 ug RNA. Amplification of TCR beta CDR3 was carried out by immunoSEQ multiplex PCR, which covered 54 Vbeta and 13 Jbeta segments. TCRdb re-analysed the immunoSEQ multiplex PCR reads in MiXCR, keeping a single row per CDR3 protein. The sample records about 200,000 distinct CDR3 sequences, roughly 94% being singletons. Negative isolation yielded CD8+ and CD4+ T cells; FACS enriched TEMRA cells. This entry is derived from a study of CD8 T cells in Susac syndrome. The germline gives CDR1 SGHNT, CDR2 YYREEE (reference sequence). This CDR3 is 16 amino acids long. The V and J ends lost 3 bases and 0 bases respectively, with 10 bases between them.

The clonotype was recovered from a human donor with multiple sclerosis. The rearrangement links TRBV5-4 to TRBJ1-6, with unresolved D. Specimen: CD4+ T cells from PBMCs. CDR3 nucleotides: TGTGCCAGCAGCTGGAGAGCGAGCTCCTATAATTCACCCCTCCACTTT. As protein: CASSWRASSYNSPLHF.